Below are 20 T cell receptor beta chains sequenced from a single sample in a study of T cells in localized non-small cell lung cancer. Measured with immunoSEQ multiplex PCR; TCRdb has only the in-frame clones, and not every one. The data show about 78,000 clones, with 80% to 90% seen just once and 2.8% held by the top ten. Sample: peripheral blood, taken before any cancer treatment. The receptors were gathered from a man aged 40-75 years with stage I lung adenocarcinoma.

In this sample, this clone turned up once. The rearrangement uses TRBV7-2 and TRBJ2-1; TRBD2 aligns across 9 bases. Germline CDR1 and CDR2: SGHTA and FQGNSA. The CDR3 spans 15 residues. V lost 5 bases and J lost 7; bases outside the gene matches: 9. CDR3 nucleotides: TGTGCCAGCAGCGCATTAGCGGGGGTGTGGAATGAGCAGTTCTTC. As protein: CASSALAGVWNEQFF. Using reference TRBV7-2 and TRBJ2-1 for the parts outside the CDR3, the full variable domain is GAGVSQSPSNKVTEKGKDVELRCDPISGHTALYWYRQSLGQGLEFLIYFQGNSAPDKSGLPSDRFSAERTGGSVSTLTIQRTQQEDSAVYLCASSALAGVWNEQFFGPGTRLTVL.

The chain carries TRBV7-6 and TRBJ1-3; no reliable D call. Trimming shortened V by 0 bases and J by 9 bases, and 18 bases separated the two germline ends. The CDR3 sequence is 16 residues long. Per the germline V gene, CDR1 is SGHVS and CDR2 is FNYEAQ. The CDR3 reads CASSLAVPGTLPTIYF. CDR3 DNA sequence: TGTGCCAGCAGCTTAGCGGTCCCGGGAACACTGCCCACCATATATTTT.

The chain employs TRBV28 and TRBJ2-7, with 7 bases fitting TRBD1. Germline V lookup: CDR1 MDHEN, CDR2 SYDVKM. This CDR3 has 16 amino acids. With V trimmed by 3 bases and J by 3 bases, 11 bases remained unmatched. This CDR3 reads CASSLSPAGGIYEQYF. CDR3 sequence (DNA): TGTGCCAGCAGTTTGTCGCCGGCAGGGGGAATCTACGAGCAGTACTTC.

The chain joins TRBV9 to TRBJ2-1; a weak D match, TRBD2 (6 bases). Germline V gene sequence: CDR1 SGDLS, CDR2 YYNGEE. This CDR3 contains 15 residues. V was cut by 3 bases and J by 3 bases, with 13 bases left in between. DNA of the CDR3: TGTGCCAGCAGCGCCGAGGAGGGGTTCTACAATGAGCAGTTCTTC. Translated: CASSAEEGFYNEQFF.

The rearrangement uses TRBV18 and TRBJ2-1, with D perhaps matching TRBD2 (5 bases). The CDR3 covers 14 residues. The germline V and J ends were trimmed by 3 bases and 10 bases, with 16 bases remaining between them. From germline, CDR1 is KGHSH and CDR2 LQKENI. CDR3 region: CASSPLPGSGEQFF. DNA of the CDR3: TGTGCCAGCTCACCCCTTCCGGGCTCGGGGGAGCAGTTCTTC.

The chain has TRBV29-1 and TRBJ2-1; 7 bases map to TRBD2. In germline, CDR1 is SQVTM, CDR2 ANQGSEA. V trimming: 3 bases; J trimming: 6 bases; junction bases outside the gene matches: 8. The CDR3 runs 14 residues. The CDR3 sequence: CSVEGGRATNEQFF. CDR3 bases: TGCAGCGTTGAGGGGGGGAGGGCCACCAATGAGCAGTTCTTC.

This chain links TRBV7-2 with TRBJ2-7; no firm D call. CDR3 length: 13 residues. The ends were cut back, 8 bases at V and 2 bases at J, with 13 bases in the middle. Germline values: CDR1 SGHTA, CDR2 FQGNSA. CDR3 sequence: CASGQLLPYEQYF. The CDR3 DNA sequence: TGTGCCAGCGGGCAGCTCCTTCCCTACGAGCAGTACTTC.

The chain couples TRBV19 to TRBJ1-5; D is undetermined. From germline, CDR1 is LNHDA and CDR2 SQIVND (reference sequence). The CDR3 covers 18 residues. With 0 bases removed from V and 0 bases from J, the gap between germline ends came to 15 bases. CDR3 in DNA: TGTGCCAGTAGTATAGATAGGCAGAAGCTGCATAGCAATCAGCCCCAGCATTTT. Protein sequence: CASSIDRQKLHSNQPQHF. Full variable domain (missing parts from reference TRBV19 and TRBJ1-5): DGGITQSPKYLFRKEGQNVTLSCEQNLNHDAMYWYRQDPGQGLRLIYYSQIVNDFQKGDIAEGYSVSREKKESFPLTVTSAQKNPTAFYLCASSIDRQKLHSNQPQHFGDGTRLSIL.

The chain combines TRBV19 with TRBJ2-6; D remains ambiguous. The V end lost 6 bases, the J end lost 0 bases, and 12 bases lay between the germline ends. Germline CDR1 LNHDA, CDR2 SQIVND (reference sequence). This CDR3 is built from 16 residues. CDR3 amino acids: CASSLQRDSGANVLTF. The CDR3 DNA sequence: TGTGCCAGTAGCCTACAACGAGACTCTGGGGCCAACGTCCTGACTTTC.

V gene TRBV30 combines with J gene TRBJ2-2; D perhaps matches TRBD2 (7 bases). CDR1 is GTSNPN and CDR2 is SVGIG in the germline V gene (reference sequence). The CDR3 has 17 residues. Trimming stripped 4 bases from V and 0 bases from J, with 18 bases between. The CDR3 bases are TGTGCCTGGAATCTTTATCGGGGGGCCGCGAACACCGGGGAGCTGTTTTTT. Translation gives CAWNLYRGAANTGELFF. Drawing the rest from reference TRBV30 and TRBJ2-2, the complete variable domain is SQTIHQWPATLVQPVGSPLSLECTVEGTSNPNLYWYRQAAGRGLQLLFYSVGIGQISSEVPQNLSASRPQDRQFILSSKKLLLSDSGFYLCAWNLYRGAANTGELFFGEGSRLTVL.

The chain has TRBV30 and TRBJ2-1; tentatively, D is TRBD1 or TRBD2 (6 bases each). The CDR3 runs 15 residues. Trimming pared 3 bases from V and 0 bases from J, leaving 12 bases between. Germline V lookup: CDR1 GTSNPN, CDR2 SVGIG (reference sequence). In DNA, the CDR3 is TGTGCCTGGAGGGGGGGCGAGAACTCCTACAATGAGCAGTTCTTC. Residues: CAWRGGENSYNEQFF. The entire variable domain, with the rest obtained from reference TRBV30 and TRBJ2-1, is as follows: SQTIHQWPATLVQPVGSPLSLECTVEGTSNPNLYWYRQAAGRGLQLLFYSVGIGQISSEVPQNLSASRPQDRQFILSSKKLLLSDSGFYLCAWRGGENSYNEQFFGPGTRLTVL.

V is TRBV7-3 and J is TRBJ2-1; TRBD2 matches 12 bases. Germline lookup yields CDR1 SGHTA and CDR2 FQGTGA. The CDR3 length is 16 residues. Trimming took 5 bases from V and 4 from J; bases not matched to a gene: 6. This chain's CDR3 is CASSPRTSGVYNEQFF. The CDR3 coding sequence is TGTGCCAGCAGCCCTCGGACTAGCGGGGTGTACAATGAGCAGTTCTTC.

The sample holds one count of this clone. The rearrangement links TRBV30 to TRBJ2-2; TRBD1 matches 8 bases. CDR1 and CDR2 from the germline V gene are GTSNPN and SVGIG (reference sequence). This CDR3 comprises 16 residues. V was pared by 0 bases and J by 5 bases, with 8 bases of the junction left unmatched. This CDR3 is CAWSVPAGGRTGELFF. In DNA form, the CDR3 reads TGTGCCTGGAGTGTACCGGCAGGGGGCCGGACCGGGGAGCTGTTTTTT.

The chain carries TRBV19 and TRBJ2-4, with a possible D match to TRBD1 (6 bases). CDR1 is LNHDA, CDR2 SQIVND, per germline (reference sequence). This CDR3 spans 15 amino acids. V dropped 3 bases and J dropped 4 bases, with 13 bases sitting between them. The CDR3 coding sequence is TGTGCCAGTAGTATCCCTCCAAGGGGGAAAAACATTCAGTACTTC. Its translation is CASSIPPRGKNIQYF.

V and J are TRBV5-6 and TRBJ1-1; D call uncertain. This CDR3 contains 14 residues. Trimming pared 1 base from V and 6 bases from J, leaving 13 bases between. Per germline, CDR1 SGHDT and CDR2 YYEEEE. The CDR3 loop is CASSLSRLRAEAFF. The CDR3 DNA reads TGTGCCAGCAGCTTGAGCAGGCTGCGGGCTGAAGCTTTCTTT.

The rearrangement links TRBV29-1 to TRBJ1-4, with D unresolved. This CDR3 has 13 amino acids. Per the germline V gene, CDR1 is SQVTM and CDR2 is ANQGSEA. Trimming shortened V by 6 bases and J by 4 bases, and 12 bases separated the two germline ends. DNA of the CDR3: TGCAGCGTCTCCCCGGGAGTTAATGAAAAACTGTTTTTT. This sequence encodes CSVSPGVNEKLFF.

The V and J genes are TRBV11-3 and TRBJ2-1; D possibly uses TRBD1 or TRBD2 (5 bases each). This CDR3 comprises 12 residues. V lost 8 bases and J lost 6, with 11 bases in between. Germline lookup yields CDR1 SGHNT and CDR2 YENEEA. The CDR3 loop is CASGDGLNEQFF. The CDR3 DNA is TGTGCCAGCGGGGACGGCCTCAATGAGCAGTTCTTC.

This clone was found once. The chain uses TRBV4-2 and TRBJ1-5; possible D gene TRBD1, 5 bases. This CDR3 has 15 residues. The germline V gene encodes CDR1 LGHNA and CDR2 YNFKEQ. Between the trimmed V and J ends, which lost 4 bases and 3 bases, there was a span of 13 bases. The CDR3 loop is CASSLGGNHNQPQHF. DNA for the CDR3: TGTGCCAGCAGCCTGGGGGGTAATCACAATCAGCCCCAGCATTTT.

The V gene is TRBV18, the J gene TRBJ1-3, with 9 bases matching TRBD1. The junction had 1 base not matched to a gene; V was cut back by 2 bases and J by 8 bases. There are 13 residues in the CDR3. Germline lookup yields CDR1 KGHSH and CDR2 LQKENI. The DNA for the CDR3 is TGTGCCAGCTCACCAAGACAGGGGGACACCATATATTTT. Encoded protein: CASSPRQGDTIYF.

This clone was counted only a few times. The gene calls are TRBV10-2 and TRBJ2-1, with TRBD1 as a possible D gene (6 bases). Germline-derived CDR1 and CDR2 are WSHSY and SAAADI. V was pared by 3 bases and J by 4 bases, with 16 bases between. The CDR3 is made up of 16 amino acids. The CDR3 sequence is CASSDLLAGAYNEQFF. CDR3 DNA: TGCGCCAGCAGTGATTTGTTGGCAGGGGCTTACAATGAGCAGTTCTTC.